A selection of T cell receptor beta chains follows, all from one sample in a study of OX40 agonist ivuxolimab in advanced cancers. The assay was immunoSEQ multiplex PCR, and TCRdb's table has in-frame clones only and misses some. This sample has 55,000 to 65,000 clones; around 93% occur once, and the top ten carry around 25%. The sequenced sample was CD4+ or CD8+ T cells sorted from blood, obtained in a trial of the OX40 agonist ivuxolimab. The receptors here all came from an adult with an advanced solid tumor such as melanoma, head and neck, liver or kidney cancer. Both conserved end residues are part of each CDR3. D genes are given only for firm matches. Clone size, where shown, is once, few, many, or a class for clones that have expanded.

13 TRBD2 TRBJ2-1 . TRBV19 TGTGCCAGTAGTATACTAGCGGGTAATGAGCAGTTCTTC CASSILAGNEQFF
15 . TRBJ1-5 few TRBV4-1 TGCGCCAGCAGCCAAGAGCTACGGAACAATCAGCCCCAGCATTTT CASSQELRNNQPQHF
14 TRBD1 TRBJ1-1 once TRBV16 TGTGCCAGCAGCCCGGACAGGGTGGGGACTGAAGCTTTCTTT CASSPDRVGTEAFF
14 . TRBJ2-3 . TRBV30 TGTGCCTGGAGTGCACCGACCAACACAGATACGCAGTATTTT CAWSAPTNTDTQYF
14 . TRBJ2-2 . TRBV6-5 TGTGCCAGCAACCCGGTGATAGGGACCGGGGAGCTGTTTTTT CASNPVIGTGELFF
21 . TRBJ1-5 . TRBV2 TGTGCCAGCAGTGAAGCTGTTGCAGCCGAAGCTGAGGACTATAGCAATCAGCCCCAGCATTTT CASSEAVAAEAEDYSNQPQHF
11 . TRBJ2-3 . TRBV5-4 TGTGCCAGCAGCTTGAGAGATACGCAGTATTTT CASSLRDTQYF
13 . TRBJ2-1 . TRBV30 TGTGCCTGGAGTATAGGGGCATACAATGAGCAGTTCTTC CAWSIGAYNEQFF
16 TRBD2 TRBJ2-1 . TRBV7-6 TGTGCCAGCAGCCCTAAACTAGCGGGAGGTGGGGACGGGCAGTTCTTC CASSPKLAGGGDGQFF
15 TRBD2 TRBJ2-3 . TRBV7-8 TGTGCCAGCAGCTTTCTGCGGGAGGGAACAGATACGCAGTATTTT CASSFLREGTDTQYF
13 . TRBJ2-3 . TRBV28 TGTGCCAGCAGTTTCGGCCGCACAGATACGCAGTATTTT CASSFGRTDTQYF
15 TRBD1 TRBJ2-5 . TRBV6-5 TGTGCCAGCAGTTACTTCCAGGGGGCCGAAGAGACCCAGTACTTC CASSYFQGAEETQYF
16 TRBD2 TRBJ2-3 . TRBV6-6 TGTGCCAGCAGTCAAGGTAGCGGGAGTTGGGCAGATACGCAGTATTTT CASSQGSGSWADTQYF
13 . TRBJ2-5 few TRBV6-5 TGTGCCAGCAGTCTGCTAACTCAAGAGACCCAGTACTTC CASSLLTQETQYF
16 . TRBJ1-1 . TRBV7-9 TGTGCCAGCAGCAGACTTAGCGATGGGACGAACACTGAAGCTTTCTTT CASSRLSDGTNTEAFF
15 TRBD2 TRBJ2-3 . TRBV27 TGTGCCAGCATCCTTTCTAGCGGGGGGGTAGATACGCAGTATTTT CASILSSGGVDTQYF